These 9 T cell receptor beta chains were all obtained from the same sample, sequenced in a study of cytomegalovirus exposure and HLA in healthy donors. A multiplex PCR was run with 60 Vbeta primers and 13 Jbeta primers. TCRdb's table, derived via immunoSEQ multiplex PCR, lists solely in-frame clones and lacks some. The table lists some 110,000 clones, roughly 69% of them singletons. The sequencing input was PBMCs. The source is a woman aged 25-40 years in good health and CMV-seronegative.

The rearrangement joins TRBV6-1 to TRBJ1-1; D gene unclear. The V and J ends lost 7 bases and 1 base respectively, with 13 bases between them. There are 14 residues in the CDR3. Looked up from germline, CDR1 is MNHNS and CDR2 is SASEGT. The CDR3 here is CASNLQSENTEAFF. CDR3 nucleotides: TGTGCCAGCAACTTACAAAGCGAGAACACTGAAGCTTTCTTT.

The rearrangement uses TRBV4-1 and TRBJ2-1; TRBD2 matches 11 bases. The V and J ends lost 2 bases and 0 bases, in that order; junction bases with no gene match: 3. Germline assignment: CDR1 MGHRA and CDR2 YSYEKL. The CDR3 runs to 17 residues. The CDR3 loop is CASSQPGLAASYNEQFF. In DNA form, the CDR3 reads TGCGCCAGCAGCCAACCGGGACTAGCGGCCTCCTACAATGAGCAGTTCTTC.

The chain carries TRBV5-1 and TRBJ2-7, with 13 positions matching TRBD2. The CDR3 is 15 residues long. Germline values: CDR1 SGHRS, CDR2 YFSETQ. The V and J ends lost 2 bases and 5 bases, in that order; junction bases with no gene match: 4. CDR3 sequence: CASSFGTSGNHEQYF. The CDR3 DNA reads as TGCGCCAGCAGCTTCGGGACTAGCGGGAATCACGAGCAGTACTTC.

This sequence joins TRBV11-1 and TRBJ2-7, with unresolved D. V lost 9 bases and J 2 bases, leaving 14 bases between the germline ends. The germline V gene has CDR1 SGHAT and CDR2 FQDESV (reference sequence). CDR3 length: 13 amino acids. The CDR3 loop is CARGCRCTYEQYF. Here the CDR3 DNA reads TGTGCCAGGGGCTGCCGTTGCACCTACGAGCAGTACTTC.

The chain has TRBV5-8 and TRBJ1-4, with TRBD1 matching 7 bases. Germline V lookup: CDR1 SGHTS, CDR2 YDEGEE. This CDR3 spans 17 amino acids. V lost 5 bases to trimming and J lost 8 bases; unmatched junction nucleotides: 18. CDR3: CASSSGTVQLLAEKLFF. CDR3 coding DNA: TGTGCCAGCAGTTCCGGGACAGTCCAACTCTTGGCAGAAAAACTGTTTTTT. The full variable domain, in which reference TRBV5-8 and TRBJ1-4 provide the parts outside the CDR3, is EAGVTQSPTHLIKTRGQQATLRCSPISGHTSVYWYQQALGLGLQFLLWYDEGEERNRGNFPPRFSGRQFPNYSSELNVNALELEDSALYLCASSSGTVQLLAEKLFFGSGTQLSVL.

The chain carries TRBV19 and TRBJ2-7; 10 bases agree with TRBD2. The CDR3 spans 15 residues. CDR1 is LNHDA and CDR2 is SQIVND in the germline V gene (reference sequence). V shed 0 bases, J shed 4 bases, and the junction held 3 bases outside the gene matches. CDR3 amino acids: CASSIDSSGRYEQYF. In DNA form, the CDR3 reads TGTGCCAGTAGTATAGATTCTAGCGGGAGATACGAGCAGTACTTC.

The chain uses TRBV7-6 and TRBJ2-1; 8 bases match TRBD1. The CDR3 has 17 residues. CDR1 SGHVS and CDR2 FNYEAQ come from the germline V gene. V dropped 6 bases and J dropped 7; count of bases not matched to a gene: 17. CDR3 sequence reads: CASSSQIWDRHNNEQFF. The CDR3 region has the DNA TGTGCCAGCAGTTCACAAATATGGGACAGGCACAATAATGAGCAGTTCTTC.

The chain joins TRBV5-1 to TRBJ2-3; D unresolved. The CDR3 consists of 15 residues. Germline CDR1 SGHRS, CDR2 YFSETQ. V was trimmed by 0 bases and J by 0 bases, leaving 8 bases between them. DNA of the CDR3: TGCGCCAGCAGCTTGGGAACCACTAGCACAGATACGCAGTATTTT. This encodes CASSLGTTSTDTQYF.

The genes are TRBV7-9 and TRBJ1-1, with TRBD1 identical over 9 bases. V lost 3 bases, J lost 4 bases, and 6 bases stayed unmatched. From germline, CDR1 is SEHNR and CDR2 FQNEAQ (reference sequence). There are 15 residues in the CDR3. The DNA for the CDR3 is TGTGCCAGCAGCTTTGGGACAGGGCCCGGCACTGAAGCTTTCTTT. Translation gives CASSFGTGPGTEAFF. Using reference TRBV7-9 and TRBJ1-1 for the parts outside the CDR3, the full variable domain is DTGVSQNPRHKITKRGQNVTFRCDPISEHNRLYWYRQTLGQGPEFLTYFQNEAQLEKSRLLSDRFSAERPKGSFSTLEIQRTEQGDSAMYLCASSFGTGPGTEAFFGQGTRLTVV.